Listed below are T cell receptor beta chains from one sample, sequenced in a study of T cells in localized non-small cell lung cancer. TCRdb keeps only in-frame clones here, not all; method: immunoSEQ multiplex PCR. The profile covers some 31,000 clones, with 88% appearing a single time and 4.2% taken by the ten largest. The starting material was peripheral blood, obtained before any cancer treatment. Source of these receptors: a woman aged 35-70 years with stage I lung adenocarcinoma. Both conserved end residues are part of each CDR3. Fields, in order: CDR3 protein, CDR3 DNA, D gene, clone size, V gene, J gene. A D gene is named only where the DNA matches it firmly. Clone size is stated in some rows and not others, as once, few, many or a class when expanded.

cdr3_aa: CATSRLTGVNTEAFF
cdr3_nt: TGTGCCACCAGCAGGCTGACAGGGGTGAACACTGAAGCTTTCTTT
d_call: TRBD1
clone_size: NA
v_call: TRBV15
j_call: TRBJ1-1

cdr3_aa: CASSPGGGGRTEAFF
cdr3_nt: TGTGCCAGCAGCCCAGGCGGGGGAGGGCGCACTGAAGCTTTCTTT
d_call: NA
clone_size: NA
v_call: TRBV11-1
j_call: TRBJ1-1

cdr3_aa: CASSLAGDRVHEQYF
cdr3_nt: TGTGCCAGCAGCTTAGCGGGCGACAGGGTCCACGAGCAGTACTTC
d_call: TRBD1
clone_size: NA
v_call: TRBV7-8
j_call: TRBJ2-7

cdr3_aa: CASSRADNTEAFF
cdr3_nt: TGCGCCAGCAGCCGGGCCGACAACACTGAAGCTTTCTTT
d_call: NA
clone_size: NA
v_call: TRBV5-1
j_call: TRBJ1-1

cdr3_aa: CASSVGDRDPFPYEQYF
cdr3_nt: TGTGCCAGCAGCGTAGGAGATAGGGACCCTTTCCCCTACGAGCAGTACTTC
d_call: NA
clone_size: NA
v_call: TRBV9
j_call: TRBJ2-7

cdr3_aa: CASSFDRAHYGYTF
cdr3_nt: TGTGCCAGCAGCTTCGACAGGGCTCACTATGGCTACACCTTC
d_call: TRBD1
clone_size: NA
v_call: TRBV13
j_call: TRBJ1-2

cdr3_aa: CATTTEMNTEAFF
cdr3_nt: TGTGCCACAACGACAGAGATGAACACTGAAGCTTTCTTT
d_call: NA
clone_size: NA
v_call: TRBV6-1
j_call: TRBJ1-1

cdr3_aa: CASSQNYGRANEAFF
cdr3_nt: TGCGCCAGCAGCCAAAATTACGGCAGAGCAAATGAAGCTTTCTTT
d_call: NA
clone_size: NA
v_call: TRBV4-3
j_call: TRBJ1-1

cdr3_aa: CASSPTPELQETQYF
cdr3_nt: TGTGCCAGCAGTCCCACCCCGGAACTCCAAGAGACCCAGTACTTC
d_call: NA
clone_size: NA
v_call: TRBV27
j_call: TRBJ2-5

cdr3_aa: CASNRDHYNEQFF
cdr3_nt: TGTGCCAGCAACCGGGACCACTACAATGAGCAGTTCTTC
d_call: NA
clone_size: NA
v_call: TRBV2
j_call: TRBJ2-1

cdr3_aa: CASSGSWGAEAFF
cdr3_nt: TGTGCCAGCAGCGGTAGTTGGGGGGCTGAGGCTTTCTTT
d_call: NA
clone_size: NA
v_call: TRBV9
j_call: TRBJ1-1

cdr3_aa: CASSIGSGVPASTDTQYF
cdr3_nt: TGCGCCAGCAGCATAGGCTCCGGGGTACCGGCGAGCACAGATACGCAGTATTTT
d_call: NA
clone_size: NA
v_call: TRBV5-1
j_call: TRBJ2-3

cdr3_aa: CASSQEGVAQPQHF
cdr3_nt: TGCGCCAGCAGCCAAGAGGGGGTCGCTCAGCCCCAGCATTTT
d_call: NA
clone_size: NA
v_call: TRBV4-1
j_call: TRBJ1-5

cdr3_aa: CASSPGSGSTEAFF
cdr3_nt: TGTGCCAGCAGCCCGGGGTCAGGATCAACTGAAGCTTTCTTT
d_call: NA
clone_size: NA
v_call: TRBV7-2
j_call: TRBJ1-1

cdr3_aa: CATSRVTTGSGNTIYF
cdr3_nt: TGTGCCACCAGCAGAGTAACGACAGGGTCCGGAAACACCATATATTTT
d_call: TRBD1
clone_size: NA
v_call: TRBV15
j_call: TRBJ1-3

cdr3_aa: CASSLGGRIGYGYTF
cdr3_nt: TGTGCCAGCAGCTTAGGCGGCAGGATCGGCTATGGCTACACCTTC
d_call: NA
clone_size: NA
v_call: TRBV13
j_call: TRBJ1-2

cdr3_aa: CASSQDPSVGEQFF
cdr3_nt: TGCGCCAGCAGCCAAGACCCCAGTGTTGGTGAGCAGTTCTTC
d_call: NA
clone_size: NA
v_call: TRBV4-3
j_call: TRBJ2-1

cdr3_aa: CASSLYQGANYGYTF
cdr3_nt: TGTGCCAGCAGTTTGTACCAGGGGGCTAACTATGGCTACACCTTC
d_call: TRBD1
clone_size: NA
v_call: TRBV6-1
j_call: TRBJ1-2

cdr3_aa: CASSQREGTTGELFF
cdr3_nt: TGCGCCAGCAGCCAAAGGGAGGGGACCACCGGGGAGCTGTTTTTT
d_call: TRBD2
clone_size: NA
v_call: TRBV4-1
j_call: TRBJ2-2

cdr3_aa: CASSWTGGLNTEAFF
cdr3_nt: TGTGCCAGCAGCTGGACAGGGGGACTGAACACTGAAGCTTTCTTT
d_call: TRBD1
clone_size: NA
v_call: TRBV5-5
j_call: TRBJ1-1

cdr3_aa: CASNRDGSSYEQYF
cdr3_nt: TGTGCCAGCAACCGGGACGGAAGCTCCTACGAGCAGTACTTC
d_call: NA
clone_size: NA
v_call: TRBV7-2
j_call: TRBJ2-7

cdr3_aa: CASSPRTGDGNEQFF
cdr3_nt: TGCGCCAGCAGCCCTAGGACAGGGGACGGGAATGAGCAGTTCTTC
d_call: TRBD1
clone_size: NA
v_call: TRBV5-1
j_call: TRBJ2-1

cdr3_aa: CASSRSGGYSYNEQFF
cdr3_nt: TGTGCCAGCAGTCGTAGCGGGGGGTACTCCTACAATGAGCAGTTCTTC
d_call: TRBD2
clone_size: NA
v_call: TRBV27
j_call: TRBJ2-1

cdr3_aa: CASSLSRQGHEQYF
cdr3_nt: TGTGCCAGCAGTTTATCCAGGCAGGGTCACGAGCAGTACTTC
d_call: NA
clone_size: few
v_call: TRBV27
j_call: TRBJ2-7

cdr3_aa: CASSPRGEGTEAFF
cdr3_nt: TGTGCCAGCTCACCACGGGGGGAGGGGACTGAAGCTTTCTTT
d_call: NA
clone_size: NA
v_call: TRBV18
j_call: TRBJ1-1